One sample yielded the 20 T cell receptor beta chains listed below, sequenced in a study of shared clonotypes between healthy human individuals (dated by TCRdb to about 2020). The library was obtained by the immunoSEQ multiplex PCR assay. Imported from immuneACCESS, the table was reduced by TCRdb to in-frame sequences with V and J called. These copies leave out some clones; in studies compared against another copy, an unresolved V gene accounts for under half, and the cause of the remainder is not known. This sample lists 1,400,000 or so clones; about 98.5% were detected once. In total, the top ten clones hold 0.36% of the sample. The sequenced material came from naive CD4+ T cells sorted from blood. The cell subset or site label here, explained by the study, means: CD45RA+ positively selected. These receptors were collected from a man aged 30 to 45 in good health.

This rearrangement joins TRBV9 to TRBJ1-2; D might be TRBD1 (6 bases). The V end lost 0 bases, the J end lost 2 bases, and 17 bases lay between the germline ends. Germline-derived CDR1 and CDR2 are SGDLS and YYNGEE. The CDR3 is 17 amino acids. CDR3 sequence reads: CASSVEITGTQNYGYTF. The CDR3 DNA reads TGTGCCAGCAGCGTAGAGATTACCGGGACACAGAACTATGGCTACACCTTC.

The V call is TRBV19, the J call TRBJ1-3; a possible D gene is TRBD1 (5 bases). The CDR3 runs to 15 residues. Trimming removed 3 bases at V and 3 bases at J, with 12 bases between. Germline CDR1 LNHDA, CDR2 SQIVND (reference sequence). The CDR3 reads CASSITGTGGNTIYF. The DNA for the CDR3 is TGTGCCAGTAGTATCACCGGGACTGGTGGAAACACCATATATTTT.

The V call is TRBV9, the J call TRBJ2-1, with TRBD2 matching over 9 bases. Per the germline V gene, CDR1 is SGDLS and CDR2 is YYNGEE. V shed 4 bases, J shed 16 bases, and the junction held 9 bases outside the gene matches. The CDR3 contains 12 residues. The DNA of the CDR3 is TGTGCCAGCAGCAGGACTAGCGAGGTTCTATTCTTC. Translated: CASSRTSEVLFF.

The chain is built from TRBV7-2 and TRBJ1-2, with TRBD1 matching over 7 bases. This CDR3 region has 13 residues. CDR1 is SGHTA and CDR2 is FQGNSA in the germline V gene. Trimming at V came to 10 bases and at J to 10 bases, leaving 15 bases not matched to a gene. The CDR3 DNA reads as TGTGCCACCGCGGCGGAACAGGGGCTTTCCTACACCTTC. This gives the protein CATAAEQGLSYTF.

This clone was detected only once. The J gene is TRBJ2-3, the V gene TRBV28, with D perhaps TRBD1 (5 bases). Trimming left V 6 bases short and J 3 bases short, with 22 bases between. CDR1 and CDR2 from the germline V gene are MDHEN and SYDVKM. This CDR3 is built from 17 residues. The CDR3 sequence: CASRPYGAGIGTDTQYF. DNA for the CDR3: TGTGCCAGCAGACCTTACGGTGCAGGGATAGGGACAGATACGCAGTATTTT.

V gene TRBV27 combines with J gene TRBJ2-7; 7 bases align to TRBD2. The trim removed 5 bases at V and 5 bases at J, leaving 12 bases unmatched. The length of the CDR3 is 15 residues. CDR1 and CDR2 from the germline V gene are MNHEY and SMNVEV (reference sequence). CDR3 DNA sequence: TGTGCCAGCAGTCAGGTAGGGACTACCCCCCACGAGCAGTACTTC. Its translation is CASSQVGTTPHEQYF.

This chain connects TRBV14 to TRBJ2-1; 13 bases line up with TRBD2. The germline V gene encodes CDR1 SGHDN and CDR2 FVKESK. The CDR3 consists of 16 residues. Trimming removed 4 bases from V and 5 bases from J; junction bases left unmatched: 5. CDR3 loop: CASSPIGLAGDNEQFF. The CDR3 DNA reads TGTGCCAGCAGCCCAATTGGACTAGCGGGAGACAATGAGCAGTTCTTC. The full variable domain, its missing parts supplied by reference TRBV14 and TRBJ2-1, is EAGVTQFPSHSVIEKGQTVTLRCDPISGHDNLYWYRRVMGKEIKFLLHFVKESKQDESGMPNNRFLAERTGGTYSTLKVQPAELEDSGVYFCASSPIGLAGDNEQFFGPGTRLTVL.

The J gene is TRBJ1-4, the V gene TRBV7-9; a weak D match, TRBD1 (5 bases). The V gene lost 5 bases and the J gene lost 7 bases, with 14 bases spanning the gap. The CDR3 covers 14 residues. The germline V gene has CDR1 SEHNR and CDR2 FQNEAQ (reference sequence). The CDR3 bases are TGTGCCAGCAGCCTCGCAGGGATTTCTGAAAAACTGTTTTTT. Residues: CASSLAGISEKLFF.

This clone was seen a single time. The chain combines TRBV5-1 with TRBJ2-7; D is tentatively TRBD1 or TRBD2 (5 bases each). Germline V gives CDR1 SGHRS, CDR2 YFSETQ. The CDR3 contains 14 residues. Trimming took 5 bases from V and 3 from J, leaving 15 bases between them. CDR3 protein: CASSPAGANYEQYF. DNA for the CDR3: TGCGCCAGCAGTCCTGCCGGGGCAAACTACGAGCAGTACTTC.

V is TRBV25-1 and J is TRBJ2-1; maybe TRBD2 (5 bases). Germline V lookup: CDR1 MGHDK, CDR2 SYGVNS. V lost 7 bases, J lost 5 bases, and 9 bases lay in between. The CDR3 has 12 residues. The CDR3 nucleotides are TGTGCCAGCACCGGGATAAACAATGAGCAGTTCTTC. It is translated as CASTGINNEQFF.

The rearrangement links TRBV15 to TRBJ1-5; D is undetermined. The CDR3 has 16 amino acids. From germline, CDR1 is LNHNV and CDR2 YYDKDF (reference sequence). The ends were cut back, 1 base at V and 0 bases at J, with 10 bases in the middle. CDR3: CATSRAGVDSNQPQHF. CDR3 in DNA: TGTGCCACCAGCAGAGCTGGGGTCGATAGCAATCAGCCCCAGCATTTT.

The chain uses TRBV30 and TRBJ2-7, with D possibly being TRBD1 (5 bases). This CDR3 is built from 13 residues. The V gene lost 2 bases and the J gene lost 0 bases, with 8 bases spanning the gap. Germline-derived CDR1 and CDR2 are GTSNPN and SVGIG (reference sequence). The CDR3 here is CAWSPGNSYEQYF. In nucleotides, the CDR3 is TGTGCCTGGAGTCCAGGGAACTCCTACGAGCAGTACTTC. The variable domain in full, with the rest retrieved from reference TRBV30 and TRBJ2-7, is SQTIHQWPATLVQPVGSPLSLECTVEGTSNPNLYWYRQAAGRGLQLLFYSVGIGQISSEVPQNLSASRPQDRQFILSSKKLLLSDSGFYLCAWSPGNSYEQYFGPGTRLTVT.

A single count supports this clone. Relative to the germline gene, one junction end is altered; a read error may explain this. This sequence joins TRBV11-2 and TRBJ1-1, with TRBD1 matching over 8 bases. The CDR3 has 12 residues. CDR1 SGHAT and CDR2 FQNNGV come from the germline V gene. CDR3 in DNA: TGTGCCAGCAGCTTACGAAATCTGGGACAGGAATTT. This sequence encodes CASSLRNLGQEF.

The rearrangement links TRBV28 to TRBJ1-2; D remains ambiguous. This CDR3 has 12 amino acids. The germline V gene has CDR1 MDHEN and CDR2 SYDVKM. V was pared by 10 bases and J by 3 bases, with 12 bases between. CDR3 loop: CATVRTDYGYTF. The CDR3 DNA sequence: TGTGCCACCGTGCGGACTGACTATGGCTACACCTTC.

The V call is TRBV20-1, the J call TRBJ2-7; D not certain. CDR3 length: 11 amino acids. Germline V gives CDR1 DFQATT, CDR2 SNEGSKA (reference sequence). V gave up 3 bases and J gave up 6 bases, with 9 bases separating them. CDR3 protein: CSASFILEQYF. Written as DNA, the CDR3 is TGCAGTGCTAGTTTTATTCTCGAGCAGTACTTC.

As concerns this clone: At one boundary the junction diverges from the germline segment, which might be a read error. Distinct nucleotide sequences in the sample also encode this CDR3. The V call is TRBV11-2, the J call TRBJ2-7, with 7 nucleotides matching TRBD1. This CDR3 has 15 amino acids. The germline gives CDR1 SGHAT, CDR2 FQNNGV. CDR3 residues: CASSLPDRISYEQYF. CDR3 coding DNA: TGTGCCAGCAGCCTCCCGGACAGGATTTCCTACGAGCAGTATTTC.

This sequence joins TRBV7-9 and TRBJ2-1; D may be TRBD2 (6 bases). CDR1 SEHNR and CDR2 FQNEAQ come from the germline V gene (reference sequence). CDR3 length: 15 residues. Trimming left V 4 bases short and J 0 bases short, with 10 bases between. The CDR3 nucleotides are TGTGCCAGCAGCTCGACGGGGGTCTCCTACAATGAGCAGTTCTTC. This translates into CASSSTGVSYNEQFF. The full variable domain, its missing parts supplied by reference TRBV7-9 and TRBJ2-1, is DTGVSQNPRHKITKRGQNVTFRCDPISEHNRLYWYRQTLGQGPEFLTYFQNEAQLEKSRLLSDRFSAERPKGSFSTLEIQRTEQGDSAMYLCASSSTGVSYNEQFFGPGTRLTVL.

This chain uses TRBV5-4 with TRBJ1-4; D is ambiguous. Germline V CDR1 and CDR2: SGHNT, YYREEE (reference sequence). Trimming shortened V by 4 bases and J by 0 bases, and 10 bases separated the two germline ends. CDR3 length: 15 amino acids. CDR3 in amino acids: CASSAAPATNEKLFF. The CDR3, as DNA: TGTGCCAGCAGCGCCGCCCCGGCAACTAATGAAAAACTGTTTTTT.

This sequence joins TRBV5-1 and TRBJ2-3, with 7 bases aligning to TRBD1. This CDR3 has 15 amino acids. Germline V CDR1 and CDR2: SGHRS, YFSETQ. J lost 6 bases, V lost 0 bases, and 7 bases had no gene match. The CDR3 loop is CASSLEGGLADTQYF. The CDR3 DNA follows: TGCGCCAGCAGCTTGGAAGGGGGCCTCGCGGATACGCAGTATTTT.

The chain links TRBV18 to TRBJ2-5; D call uncertain. The germline V gene encodes CDR1 KGHSH and CDR2 LQKENI. The CDR3 is made up of 15 amino acids. Trimming took off 2 bases at V and 2 bases at J, with 12 bases between the two ends. This chain's CDR3 is CASSPRAISQETQYF. In nucleotides, the CDR3 is TGTGCCAGCTCACCAAGGGCTATCTCTCAAGAGACCCAGTACTTC.